The T cell receptor beta chain described here comes from a study of shared clonotypes between healthy human individuals (dated by TCRdb to about 2020). A note on the overall study: The cohort included three men and a couple of women between 18 and 49 years of age. Per donor, three plates each were used for CD4 naive and CD4 memory, two for CD8 naive, and one for CD8 memory. Different laboratories and diverse techniques were used to prepare libraries and sequence TCR repertoires, to increase sequencing depth and limit assay-specific biases. Leukapheresis yielded between about 0.94 and 8.9 billion PBMCs per donor. To estimate repertoire size and how much clonotypes are shared between individuals, the study performed deep sequencing of blood TCR repertoires from 4 to 6 healthy adults.

The donors were healthy, HIV-negative adults with no recently reported acute infections or vaccinations. Only Caucasian adults living in Nashville, Tennessee, USA were represented among the donors. Magnetic negative selection was used to enrich CD4+ T cells, after which naive cells were positively selected on CD45RA and the negative fraction became the memory subset. Blood was obtained by leukapheresis, after which PBMCs were separated by Ficoll-Histopaque density gradient centrifugation and cryopreserved in liquid nitrogen vapor phase. Purity and quantity of every magnetically sorted T cell population were checked by analytical flow cytometry. Genomic DNA was isolated from each sorted fraction and quantified by UV absorbance on a Nanodrop 2000c. Comment on this clone: No antigen is known for it. No base quality values were provided; no much bigger clone lies one nucleotide off.

Overall study results and their limits: Sampling was limited to blood, and TCR repertoires in tissue likely differ from TCR repertoires in blood. Estimated clonotype richness was generally larger for naive than for memory subsets. Because the study included a small number of donors, the genetic and exposure-history diversity represented was limited. Even with the large sequencing depth, rarefaction of the sorted-subset datasets indicated that sequencing was incomplete. When a few donors were compared, the shared fraction of clonotypes was 5% to 6.5% for naive CD4, approximately 3.3% for naive CD8, roughly 2.5% for memory CD4, and under 0.5% for memory CD8. Higher generation probabilities were observed for clonotypes shared by all four sorted-subset donors than for non-shared clonotypes. Pairwise subsampling indicated that sequencing depth was expected to affect the degree of clonotype sharing among donors.

Using the deep immunoSEQ assay, TCR CDR3 regions were amplified from genomic DNA by multiplex PCR. For each cell subset, the extracted genomic DNA was distributed evenly across all wells of several immunoSEQ 96-well plates, and each plate served as one replicate. For sorted subsets, each replicate PCR was loaded with about 0.2 ug genomic DNA, equivalent to 30,000 or so T cell genomes. The purified libraries were quantified using a Qubit 3.0 fluorometer, sized with a Bioanalyzer 2100, and then quantified again using the KAPA Library Quantification kit. Each immunoSEQ 96-well plate was sequenced on its own single-read 150-cycle Illumina NextSeq 550 flow cell. On the authors' methods: Because the immunoSEQ output included only junctional sequences and no quality scores, the filtering could not be the same as the filtering used for full-length reads. To assign V/J genes and CDR3, sequences were annotated using PyIR, a Python wrapper for IgBLAST v1.9, with IMGT germline references. Any read was removed if the V/J assignment was weak (E-value above 1e-6), the CDR3 was missing, or the read contained stop codons, out-of-frame junctions, or ambiguous translated residues. V3J clonotypes were defined by identical inferred V gene, J gene, and CDR3 amino acid sequence. Percentage overlap between repertoires was calculated by dividing the number of shared unique clonotypes by the size of the smaller repertoire. Richness of each repertoire was evaluated using RTK rarefaction, the Chao1 estimator, and Recon v2.1 estimates of unobserved clonotypes. OLGA was used to compute generation probabilities for all TCRbeta clonotypes that the gDNA method yielded from a handful of donors. The clones in this table, taken by TCRdb from immuneACCESS, are in-frame only. Not every clone is retained; where verified, under half of the shortfall comes from an unresolved V gene, and the cause of the rest is unknown. V and J calls and clone size are those listed in that table; D and trimming were worked out from the DNA. The sample table shows millions of clones, and roughly 94% are seen once. Clones ranked in the top ten supply 0.13% of the sample.

The CDR3 runs 14 amino acids, cysteine and phenylalanine included. CDR3 DNA is the only sequence kept; it has 42 bases, read in frame from the first base. V loses 6 bases of germline sequence and J loses 8 bases, and the interval between the two ends is 14 bases. In the germline V gene, CDR1 corresponds to MGHDK and CDR2 to SYGVNS. Specimen: naive CD4+ T cells sorted from blood. The cell subset or site label here, explained by the study, means: CD45RA+ positively selected. In this chain, TRBV25-1 is recombined with TRBJ1-6; perhaps TRBD1 is the D gene, with 5 bases matching. The receptor's source is a man aged 18 to 35 in good health. The nucleotide sequence reads TGTGCCAGCAGGGGGGGTTCCAACCATTCACCCCTCCACTTT. Translated, this is CASRGGSNHSPLHF.